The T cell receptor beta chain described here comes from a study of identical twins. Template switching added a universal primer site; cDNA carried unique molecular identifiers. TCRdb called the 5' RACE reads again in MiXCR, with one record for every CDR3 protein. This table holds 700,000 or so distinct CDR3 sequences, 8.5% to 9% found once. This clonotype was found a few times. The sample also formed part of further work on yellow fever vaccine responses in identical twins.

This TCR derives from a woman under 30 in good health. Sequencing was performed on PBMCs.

CDR3 residues: CASSPRTGINQPQHF. DNA of the CDR3: TGTGCCAGCAGCCCACGGACAGGGATCAATCAGCCCCAGCATTTT. This rearrangement joins TRBV5-6 to TRBJ1-5, with 8 bases identical to TRBD1. This CDR3 has 15 amino acids. Trimming at V came to 4 bases and at J to 3 bases, leaving 6 bases not matched to a gene. Germline CDR1 and CDR2: SGHDT and YYEEEE.